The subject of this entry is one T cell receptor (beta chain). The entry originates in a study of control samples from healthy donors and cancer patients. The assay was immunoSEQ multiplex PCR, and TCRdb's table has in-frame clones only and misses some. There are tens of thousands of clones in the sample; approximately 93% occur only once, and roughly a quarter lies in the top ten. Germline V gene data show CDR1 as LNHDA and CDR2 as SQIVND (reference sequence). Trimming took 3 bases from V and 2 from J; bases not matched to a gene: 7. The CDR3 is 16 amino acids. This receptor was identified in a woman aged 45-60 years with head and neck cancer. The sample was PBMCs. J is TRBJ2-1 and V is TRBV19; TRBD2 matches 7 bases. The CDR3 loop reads CASSMEGRAAYNEQFF. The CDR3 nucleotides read TGTGCCAGTAGTATGGAAGGGAGGGCCGCCTACAATGAGCAGTTCTTC.